The 21 T cell receptor beta chains given below trace back to one sample, sequenced in a study of T-cell memory formation after mild COVID-19. Using its own MiXCR run on the 5' RACE reads, TCRdb lists one record per CDR3 protein. Here the sample spans approximately 400,000 distinct CDR3 sequences, roughly 18% being singletons. Sequences were obtained from PBMCs or a T cell subset sorted from them (not recorded which). The origin of the receptors is a man in his late teens or twenties who had mild COVID-19 (a few samples of this study predate the infection). Cell type and time point are not known.

This clonotype has only a few counts. This sequence joins TRBV4-2 and TRBJ2-5, with 9 bases aligning to TRBD2. The trim removed 1 base at V and 5 bases at J, leaving 2 bases unmatched. Germline V gene lookup returns CDR1 LGHNA and CDR2 YNFKEQ. This CDR3 comprises 14 residues. CDR3 DNA sequence: TGTGCCAGCAGCCAAGCAACTAGCGGGGAGACCCAGTACTTC. Translation: CASSQATSGETQYF.

Notes on this clonotype: Being one base from a much bigger clone, this may be a read error. The gene calls are TRBV6-5 and TRBJ2-5, with a possible D match to TRBD2 (7 bases). Trimming removed 6 bases at V and 5 bases at J, with 19 bases between. Germline CDR1 is MNHEY and CDR2 is SVGAGI. This CDR3 is 15 amino acids long. The CDR3 DNA follows: TGTGCCAGCAGATTTGGGCCCGAGGGGGGGGAGACCCAGTACTTC. Protein: CASRFGPEGGETQYF.

The J gene is TRBJ2-2, the V gene TRBV7-3; D is ambiguous. This CDR3 has 14 residues. Germline lookup yields CDR1 SGHTA and CDR2 FQGTGA. Trimming removed 5 bases from V and 4 bases from J, with 11 bases in between. This CDR3 is CASSRRQSTGELFF. The CDR3 nucleotides read TGTGCCAGCAGCCGTAGACAATCCACCGGGGAGCTGTTTTTT.

This clonotype showed up many times. The genes are TRBV7-2 and TRBJ1-2, with 9 bases identical to TRBD1. This CDR3 region has 16 residues. Germline lookup yields CDR1 SGHTA and CDR2 FQGNSA. V lost 0 bases, J lost 4 bases, and 6 bases stayed unmatched. For the CDR3, the DNA is TGTGCCAGCAGCTTAGCGGCGGGACAGGGCTCCTATGGCTACACCTTC. Protein sequence: CASSLAAGQGSYGYTF. The full variable domain, with the rest looked up from reference TRBV7-2 and TRBJ1-2, is GAGVSQSPSNKVTEKGKDVELRCDPISGHTALYWYRQSLGQGLEFLIYFQGNSAPDKSGLPSDRFSAERTGGSVSTLTIQRTQQEDSAVYLCASSLAAGQGSYGYTFGSGTRLTVV.

This clonotype is classed as medium-sized. The chain is built from TRBV5-1 and TRBJ2-3; 9 bases map to TRBD1. The CDR3 runs 15 residues. CDR1 and CDR2 from the germline V gene are SGHRS and YFSETQ. The V and J ends lost 1 base and 3 bases, in that order; junction bases with no gene match: 3. The CDR3 coding sequence is TGCGCCAGCAGCTTGATGGACAGGGGAACAGATACGCAGTATTTT. The encoded protein is CASSLMDRGTDTQYF. The variable domain in full, completed from reference TRBV5-1 and TRBJ2-3, reads KAGVTQTPRYLIKTRGQQVTLSCSPISGHRSVSWYQQTPGQGLQFLFEYFSETQRNKGNFPGRFSGRQFSNSRSEMNVSTLELGDSALYLCASSLMDRGTDTQYFGPGTRLTVL.

The rearrangement links TRBV28 to TRBJ2-7; 9 bases map to TRBD1. The CDR3 totals 16 residues. Trimming cost V 4 bases and J 2 bases; bases outside gene matches: 9. Germline values: CDR1 MDHEN, CDR2 SYDVKM. For the CDR3, the DNA is TGTGCCAGCAGTTCTCCCTGGACAGGGGATGCCTACGAGCAGTACGTC. Its protein is CASSSPWTGDAYEQYV.

The V gene is TRBV5-1, the J gene TRBJ2-1; D possibly matches TRBD1 or TRBD2 (6 bases each). Germline CDR1 is SGHRS and CDR2 is YFSETQ. This CDR3 has 15 amino acids. With 5 bases removed from V and 0 bases from J, the gap between germline ends came to 12 bases. CDR3 region: CASSRGASSYNEQFF. CDR3 nucleotide sequence: TGCGCCAGCAGTAGGGGGGCTAGCTCCTACAATGAGCAGTTCTTC.

V gene TRBV27 combines with J gene TRBJ1-2; the D is unclear. The CDR3 length is 13 residues. V lost 6 bases and J lost 8, with 16 bases in between. Germline CDR1 is MNHEY and CDR2 is SMNVEV (reference sequence). The CDR3 sequence: CASSPGPKRGYTF. CDR3 DNA sequence: TGTGCCAGCAGCCCAGGACCGAAGCGGGGCTACACCTTC.

The CDR3: CASSSWDLNEKLFF. The CDR3 DNA follows: TGTGCCAGCAGCTCCTGGGATCTTAATGAAAAACTGTTTTTT. The chain has TRBV7-9 and TRBJ1-4, with unresolved D. V lost 4 bases to trimming and J lost 4 bases, with 10 bases between them. Germline V gene sequence: CDR1 SEHNR, CDR2 FQNEAQ (reference sequence). This CDR3 has 14 amino acids.

This clonotype was seen more than once but under ten times. CDR3 in amino acids: CASNGQLTDTQYF. CDR3 nucleotide sequence: TGCGCCAGCAACGGACAGTTAACAGATACGCAGTATTTT. J is TRBJ2-3 and V is TRBV5-1; possibly TRBD1 for D (6 bases). In germline, CDR1 is SGHRS, CDR2 YFSETQ. This CDR3 spans 13 amino acids. Between the trimmed V and J ends, which lost 6 bases and 3 bases, there was a span of 11 bases.

This clonotype was recorded a few times. The CDR3 protein is CASRKPTGGNTEAFF. The CDR3 nucleotides are TGTGCCAGCAGAAAACCGACAGGGGGGAACACTGAAGCTTTCTTT. The chain employs TRBV7-9 and TRBJ1-1; 9 bases fit TRBD1. Germline lookup yields CDR1 SEHNR and CDR2 FQNEAQ (reference sequence). The CDR3 length is 15 residues. Trimming at V came to 6 bases and at J to 1 base, leaving 6 bases not matched to a gene.

This clonotype was recorded many times. V and J are TRBV7-8 and TRBJ2-7; unclear D gene. V lost 0 bases and J lost 4, with 13 bases in between. Germline V lookup: CDR1 SGHVS, CDR2 FQNEAQ. This CDR3 has 15 residues. CDR3 sequence: CASSLAGKGWYEQYV. The DNA of the CDR3 is TGTGCCAGCAGCTTAGCAGGAAAAGGGTGGTACGAGCAGTACGTC.

The genes are TRBV6-5 and TRBJ2-5; D gene uncertain. This CDR3 comprises 15 residues. Germline V CDR1 and CDR2: MNHEY, SVGAGI. V lost 0 bases and J lost 5, with 13 bases in between. DNA of the CDR3: TGTGCCAGCAGTTACTCGGCTTCATGGAGTGAGACCCAGTACTTC. Translating it yields CASSYSASWSETQYF.

J is TRBJ1-5 and V is TRBV7-2; D call uncertain. Trimming removed 2 bases from V and 0 bases from J, with 8 bases in between. CDR1 and CDR2 from the germline V gene are SGHTA and FQGNSA. CDR3 length equals 15 residues. The CDR3 loop is CASSLLQHSNQPQHF. CDR3 nucleotide sequence: TGTGCCAGCAGCTTACTGCAGCATAGCAATCAGCCCCAGCATTTT.

The chain recombines TRBV10-3 with TRBJ1-1; a weak D match, TRBD1 (5 bases). CDR1 and CDR2 (germline): ENHRY, SYGVKD. The CDR3 has 13 residues. V was shortened by 2 bases and J by 4 bases, with 8 bases between the two germline ends. The CDR3: CAISEQGGTEAFF. For the CDR3, the DNA is TGTGCCATCAGTGAGCAGGGCGGCACTGAAGCTTTCTTT.

The rearrangement joins TRBV19 to TRBJ1-2; 7 bases agree with TRBD1. The trim removed 4 bases at V and 4 bases at J, leaving 9 bases unmatched. Germline V gives CDR1 LNHDA, CDR2 SQIVND (reference sequence). The CDR3 contains 15 residues. The CDR3 region has the DNA TGTGCCAGTAGTAGCCGACAGGGCTTCGTCTATGGCTACACCTTC. This translates into CASSSRQGFVYGYTF.

The chain combines TRBV5-1 with TRBJ2-5; D possibly corresponds to TRBD2 (5 bases). The CDR3 contains 16 residues. Trimming cost V 0 bases and J 2 bases, with 14 bases left between them. The germline V gene encodes CDR1 SGHRS and CDR2 YFSETQ. CDR3 amino acids: CASSLGPAGEQETQYF. In nucleotides, the CDR3 is TGCGCCAGCAGCTTGGGGCCCGCCGGGGAACAAGAGACCCAGTACTTC.

The sample holds many counts of this clonotype. The rearrangement uses TRBV7-2 and TRBJ2-7; D perhaps matches TRBD1 (5 bases). The CDR3 has 13 amino acids. Germline V gene lookup returns CDR1 SGHTA and CDR2 FQGNSA. Trimming took 1 base from V and 3 from J, leaving 7 bases between them. The CDR3 DNA is TGTGCCAGCAGCTTAGGGACATACTACGAGCAGTACTTC. Its protein product is CASSLGTYYEQYF.

This clonotype was counted a few times. The rearrangement uses TRBV4-2 and TRBJ2-3; weak D call: TRBD2 (6 bases). The germline CDR1 and CDR2 sequences are LGHNA and YNFKEQ. V was cut by 0 bases and J by 1 base, with 11 bases left in between. This CDR3 contains 16 residues. The DNA of the CDR3 is TGTGCCAGCAGCCAAGATGGTGGCGGGGGCACAGATACGCAGTATTTT. Encoded protein: CASSQDGGGGTDTQYF.

The chain has TRBV11-2 and TRBJ2-3; D ambiguous. V was shortened by 4 bases and J by 4 bases, with 9 bases between the two germline ends. The V gene's germline CDR1 is SGHAT and CDR2 FQNNGV. This CDR3 has 13 amino acids. The DNA for the CDR3 is TGTGCCAGCAGCTCAATGCGAGCAGATACGCAGTATTTT. Amino acids: CASSSMRADTQYF.

This sequence joins TRBV28 and TRBJ1-2, with 7 bases matching TRBD1. V was clipped by 0 bases and J by 4 bases; unmatched bases: 14. Germline V gene data show CDR1 as MDHEN and CDR2 as SYDVKM. This CDR3 is 18 amino acids long. CDR3 in DNA: TGTGCCAGCAGTTTATGGGGTAAAGGGGGCGTCGCCGGCTATGGCTACACCTTC. It is translated as CASSLWGKGGVAGYGYTF.